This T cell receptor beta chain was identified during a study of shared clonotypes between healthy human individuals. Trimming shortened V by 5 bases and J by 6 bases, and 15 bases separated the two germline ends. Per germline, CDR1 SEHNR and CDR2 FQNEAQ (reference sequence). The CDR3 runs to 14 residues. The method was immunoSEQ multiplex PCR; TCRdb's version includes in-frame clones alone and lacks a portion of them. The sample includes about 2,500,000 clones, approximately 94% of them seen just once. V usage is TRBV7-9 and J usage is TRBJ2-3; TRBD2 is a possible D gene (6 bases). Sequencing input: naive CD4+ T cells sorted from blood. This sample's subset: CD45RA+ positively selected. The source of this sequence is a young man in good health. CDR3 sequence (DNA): TGTGCCAGCAGCCAGACCCAGGAGGGGGATACGCAGTATTTT. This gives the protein CASSQTQEGDTQYF.